This T cell receptor beta chain was identified during a study of blood T cell repertoires in COVID-19. About the research overall: COVID-19 samples, acute and convalescent, were from the United States, Italy and Spain. The analysed material was cDNA or gDNA that came from T cells, B-cell-depleted T cells, or PBMCs.

TCRdb's table, derived via immunoSEQ multiplex PCR, lists solely in-frame clones and lacks some. Of fewer than 75,000 clones in the sample, 85% to 90% are singletons; the top ten hold roughly 1.5%. Trimming took 5 bases from V and 5 from J, leaving 24 bases between them. The CDR3 contains 17 residues. CDR1 and CDR2 (germline): LNHDA, SQIVND (reference sequence). The V and J genes are TRBV19 and TRBJ1-1, with D perhaps TRBD1 (6 bases). Material: peripheral blood. The TCR originated in a man in his fifties or sixties with acute or convalescent COVID-19. CDR3 amino acids: CASSASRGGRGKTEAFF. The CDR3 nucleotides are TGTGCCAGTAGTGCCAGCCGGGGGGGCAGGGGAAAAACTGAAGCTTTCTTT.